The 25 T cell receptor beta chains presented below share a single source sample, sequenced in a study of vaccination effects on CD4 cells after COVID-19. Expansion of antigen-specific CD4+ T cells with viral peptide pools was carried out by the ViraFEST assay before sequencing. When more than 9 days of culture had elapsed, CD4+ T cells were isolated. Testing of the vaccine recipients showed negative nucleocapsid antibodies and no prior SARS-CoV-2 infection. What these receptors recognize is not known. Only in-frame clones appear in the TCRdb table, and some are missing; sequencing was by immunoSEQ multiplex PCR. The sample contains 70,000 or so clones, roughly 79% of which appear only once. The starting material was CD4+ T cells from PBMCs cultured with SARS-CoV-2 spike peptides, obtained before COVID-19 vaccination. The receptor set was obtained from a human donor who received a COVID-19 vaccine.

The rearrangement joins TRBV6-6 to TRBJ2-1; possible D gene TRBD2, 7 bases. V lost 2 bases to trimming and J lost 9 bases, with 11 bases between them. There are 13 residues in the CDR3. CDR1 is MNHNY, CDR2 SVGAGI, per germline (reference sequence). As DNA, the CDR3 is TGTGCCAGCAGTTACCAGAGGGGGGGTGAGCAGTTCTTC. As protein: CASSYQRGGEQFF.

This chain links TRBV7-8 with TRBJ1-5, with unresolved D. This CDR3 contains 15 residues. Per the germline V gene, CDR1 is SGHVS and CDR2 is FQNEAQ. Trimming pared 1 base from V and 7 bases from J, leaving 14 bases between. In DNA form, the CDR3 reads TGTGCCAGCAGCTTAGATTTACCGGGAACACAGCCCCAGCATTTT. This codes for CASSLDLPGTQPQHF.

The chain is built from TRBV28 and TRBJ1-2; D is unclear. In germline, CDR1 is MDHEN, CDR2 SYDVKM. This CDR3 has 14 residues. The V end was cut by 4 bases, the J end by 8 bases, with 17 bases between. In DNA, the CDR3 is TGTGCCAGCAGTTCCGCCCTCCCGGCGGGGGGCTACACCTTC. Protein product: CASSSALPAGGYTF.

V and J are TRBV6-5 and TRBJ1-3; tentative D call: TRBD1 (6 bases). From germline, CDR1 is MNHEY and CDR2 SVGAGI. Between the trimmed V and J ends, which lost 2 bases and 4 bases, there was a span of 15 bases. The CDR3 extends over 16 amino acids. The CDR3 sequence: CASSYNIGGLGNTIYF. CDR3 DNA sequence: TGTGCCAGCAGTTACAATATCGGGGGGCTGGGAAACACCATATATTTT.

The gene calls are TRBV6-5 and TRBJ2-5; tentatively, D is TRBD1 (9 bases). Germline V gene sequence: CDR1 MNHEY, CDR2 SVGAGI. This CDR3 is 15 amino acids long. V dropped 5 bases and J dropped 5 bases, with 18 bases sitting between them. The CDR3 nucleotides are TGTGCCAGCAGTAGGGGACAGGGACTAGGGGAGACCCAGTACTTC. It yields the protein CASSRGQGLGETQYF.

This clone was counted only a few times. The chain uses TRBV5-5 and TRBJ2-2; 8 bases match TRBD2. The CDR3 sequence is 16 residues long. Trimming cost V 4 bases and J 5 bases; bases outside gene matches: 10. Germline lookup yields CDR1 SGHKS and CDR2 YYEKEE (reference sequence). CDR3 protein: CASSHAGGAGTGELFF. The CDR3 coding sequence is TGTGCCAGCAGCCATGCGGGGGGCGCGGGAACCGGGGAGCTGTTTTTT.

In DNA, the CDR3 is TGCGCCAGCAGCGAAACAGGGTTTGGCACTGAAGCTTTCTTT. As protein: CASSETGFGTEAFF. V is TRBV5-1 and J is TRBJ1-1; a possible D gene is TRBD1 (6 bases). The CDR3 consists of 14 residues. V lost 4 bases to trimming and J lost 4 bases, with 14 bases between them. Germline CDR1 and CDR2: SGHRS and YFSETQ. Full variable domain (outside the CDR3, taken from reference TRBV5-1 and TRBJ1-1): KAGVTQTPRYLIKTRGQQVTLSCSPISGHRSVSWYQQTPGQGLQFLFEYFSETQRNKGNFPGRFSGRQFSNSRSEMNVSTLELGDSALYLCASSETGFGTEAFFGQGTRLTVV.

The chain uses TRBV7-8 and TRBJ2-5; 12 bases agree with TRBD2. The V and J ends lost 1 base and 12 bases, in that order; junction bases with no gene match: 6. The CDR3 extends over 14 amino acids. Germline CDR1 and CDR2: SGHVS and FQNEAQ. In DNA form, the CDR3 reads TGTGCCAGCAGCTTAGTCCGACTAGCGGGGGCCAAGTACTTC. It yields the protein CASSLVRLAGAKYF.

In DNA, the CDR3 is TGTGCCAGCTCACGAGGAGCGGGGGGCCTGAACACCGGGGAGCTGTTTTTT. Translated, it gives CASSRGAGGLNTGELFF. J is TRBJ2-2 and V is TRBV18; TRBD2 aligns across 9 bases. Germline values: CDR1 KGHSH, CDR2 LQKENI. With 4 bases clipped from V and 1 base from J, the junction kept 7 bases outside the gene matches. There are 17 residues in the CDR3.

The V call is TRBV25-1, the J call TRBJ1-4; TRBD1 matches 8 bases. The germline V gene encodes CDR1 MGHDK and CDR2 SYGVNS. V lost 6 bases and J lost 5; bases outside the gene matches: 2. This CDR3 comprises 13 residues. The CDR3 region has the DNA TGTGCCAGCAGAGACAGGGGAAATGAAAAACTGTTTTTT. Residues: CASRDRGNEKLFF.

The rearrangement links TRBV6-5 to TRBJ2-5; D uncertain. This CDR3 has 13 amino acids. The germline gives CDR1 MNHEY, CDR2 SVGAGI. The germline V and J ends were trimmed by 8 bases and 0 bases, with 10 bases remaining between them. The CDR3 DNA sequence: TGTGCCAGCTTAGGACGGAACCAAGAGACCCAGTACTTC. Its translation is CASLGRNQETQYF.

The chain combines TRBV28 with TRBJ1-2; no clear D. This CDR3 contains 14 residues. Germline V gene data show CDR1 as MDHEN and CDR2 as SYDVKM. V was cut by 6 bases and J by 1 base, with 12 bases left in between. In nucleotides, the CDR3 is TGTGCCAGCAGGTTGGGTCACGTTAACTATGGCTACACCTTC. Translating it yields CASRLGHVNYGYTF.

The CDR3: CASSLAGGNEQFF. The CDR3 nucleotides read TGTGCCAGCAGCTTAGCAGGTGGCAATGAGCAGTTCTTC. The rearrangement joins TRBV11-2 to TRBJ2-1, with D hard to call. The CDR3 extends over 13 amino acids. With 1 base removed from V and 6 bases from J, the gap between germline ends came to 7 bases. Germline CDR1 SGHAT, CDR2 FQNNGV. Full variable domain (remainder filled in from reference TRBV11-2 and TRBJ2-1): EAGVAQSPRYKIIEKRQSVAFWCNPISGHATLYWYQQILGQGPKLLIQFQNNGVVDDSQLPKDRFSAERLKGVDSTLKIQPAKLEDSAVYLCASSLAGGNEQFFGPGTRLTVL.

The count of this clone is one. This chain joins TRBV6-1 and TRBJ2-3; 13 positions match TRBD2. The CDR3 runs to 19 residues. The J segment lost 3 bases and the V segment lost 4 bases, leaving 13 bases of the junction unmatched. The V gene's germline CDR1 is MNHNS and CDR2 SASEGT. The CDR3, as DNA: TGTGCCAGCAGTGGCCGGACCGGGACTAGCGGGGTACGAACAGATACGCAGTATTTT. This codes for CASSGRTGTSGVRTDTQYF.

This clone was found a few times. The chain combines TRBV6-2 or TRBV6-3 with TRBJ1-1, with a tentative D call TRBD1 (5 bases). Looked up from germline, CDR1 is MNHEY and CDR2 is SVGEGT. The V end was cut by 4 bases, the J end by 2 bases, with 8 bases between. The CDR3 covers 13 residues. CDR3: CASSWGGNTEAFF. CDR3 nucleotides: TGTGCCAGCAGTTGGGGGGGTAACACTGAAGCTTTCTTT.

This clone was seen just once. V and J are TRBV18 and TRBJ1-2; a possible D gene is TRBD1 (5 bases). Trimming took 3 bases from V and 7 from J, leaving 9 bases between them. CDR1 is KGHSH and CDR2 is LQKENI in the germline V gene. The CDR3 has 12 amino acids. In DNA, the CDR3 is TGTGCCAGCTCACCGGGGACGTCTGGCTACACCTTC. It specifies CASSPGTSGYTF.

The J gene is TRBJ2-5, the V gene TRBV7-2; TRBD2 agrees at 12 bases. Germline CDR1 is SGHTA and CDR2 is FQGNSA. The CDR3 spans 16 residues. V gave up 6 bases and J gave up 5 bases; unmatched junction bases: 10. The CDR3 here is CASSRKTSGGLETQYF. CDR3 DNA sequence: TGTGCCAGCAGTCGAAAAACTAGCGGGGGGTTGGAGACCCAGTACTTC.

The CDR3 nucleotides read TGTGCCACCAGCAGAGATCCGGGCGGGGGGCAAGAGACCCAGTACTTC. It specifies CATSRDPGGGQETQYF. This sequence joins TRBV15 and TRBJ2-5; 8 nucleotides line up with TRBD2. The V gene end was trimmed by 0 bases and the J gene end by 2 bases; junction bases not matched to a gene: 5. Germline V CDR1 and CDR2: LNHNV, YYDKDF (reference sequence). There are 16 residues in the CDR3.

Details on this clone: The CDR3 ends on some other residue instead of the conserved phenylalanine or tryptophan, so this is likely a read error. The DNA is left out, because the CDR3 cannot be placed on it with certainty; the CDR3 is given as TCRdb lists it. V usage is TRBV7-3 and J usage is TRBJ1-1. Germline CDR1 reads SGHTA; CDR2 reads FQGTGA. Both ends counted, the CDR3 spans 13 residues. CDR3 protein: CASSLEAVSPGGG.

The rearrangement links TRBV9 to TRBJ1-1; possible D gene TRBD1, 5 bases. CDR1 is SGDLS, CDR2 YYNGEE, per germline. V was trimmed by 1 base and J by 2 bases, leaving 12 bases between them. This CDR3 has 15 amino acids. The CDR3 reads CASSVMGTANTEAFF. The CDR3 bases are TGTGCCAGCAGCGTAATGGGGACGGCAAACACTGAAGCTTTCTTT.

The chain's CDR3 is CASSQDWQGNGYTF. The CDR3, as DNA: TGCGCCAGCAGCCAAGATTGGCAGGGAAATGGCTACACCTTC. The chain links TRBV4-1 to TRBJ1-2; the D gene is possibly TRBD1 (5 bases). CDR3 length: 14 amino acids. V lost 0 bases and J 6 bases, leaving 11 bases between the germline ends. From germline, CDR1 is MGHRA and CDR2 YSYEKL.

This clone was counted once. The chain recombines TRBV3-1 (or the pseudogene TRBV3-2) with TRBJ2-5; TRBD2 is a possible D gene (5 bases). Germline CDR1 and CDR2: LGHDT and YNNKEL (reference sequence). The ends were cut back, 1 base at V and 2 bases at J, with 11 bases in the middle. The CDR3 is 15 amino acids. CDR3 nucleotides: TGTGCCAGCAGCCAAGGTCTAGCTAATCAAGAGACCCAGTACTTC. Translation gives CASSQGLANQETQYF.

This clone was detected only a few times. The rearrangement uses TRBV10-2 and TRBJ1-2; the D is unclear. This CDR3 has 12 residues. V was shortened by 4 bases and J by 9 bases, with 12 bases between the two germline ends. Per germline, CDR1 WSHSY and CDR2 SAAADI. This chain's CDR3 is CASSVITGSYTF. The CDR3 DNA sequence: TGCGCCAGCAGTGTTATAACGGGTAGCTACACCTTC.

The genes are TRBV5-1 and TRBJ2-5; D may be TRBD1 (5 bases). This CDR3 contains 14 residues. V was trimmed by 5 bases and J by 5 bases, leaving 16 bases between them. Germline V lookup: CDR1 SGHRS, CDR2 YFSETQ. The CDR3 DNA follows: TGCGCCAGCAGTTCAGGGTTCTCTGGGGAGACCCAGTACTTC. This encodes CASSSGFSGETQYF.

The chain has TRBV19 and TRBJ1-2, with 9 bases matching TRBD1. This CDR3 spans 16 amino acids. CDR1 and CDR2 from the germline V gene are LNHDA and SQIVND (reference sequence). Trimming removed 7 bases from V and 4 bases from J; junction bases left unmatched: 13. CDR3 sequence reads: CASNEPGTGLFYGYTF. The CDR3, as DNA: TGTGCCAGTAATGAGCCCGGGACAGGGCTATTCTATGGCTACACCTTC.